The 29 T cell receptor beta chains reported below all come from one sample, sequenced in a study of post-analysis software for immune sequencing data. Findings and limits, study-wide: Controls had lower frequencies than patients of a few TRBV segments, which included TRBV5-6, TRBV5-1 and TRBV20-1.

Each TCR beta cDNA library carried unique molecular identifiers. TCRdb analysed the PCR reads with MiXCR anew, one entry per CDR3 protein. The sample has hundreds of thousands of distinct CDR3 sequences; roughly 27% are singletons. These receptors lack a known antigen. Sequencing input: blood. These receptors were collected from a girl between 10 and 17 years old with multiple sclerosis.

DNA of the CDR3: TGCAGTGCTAGAGGGGTCACAGGGTACAATCAGCCCCAGCATTTT. Translating gives CSARGVTGYNQPQHF. The chain couples TRBV20-1 to TRBJ1-5; D is perhaps TRBD1 (6 bases). CDR3 length: 15 amino acids. CDR1 is DFQATT, CDR2 SNEGSKA, per germline (reference sequence). V was pared by 1 base and J by 3 bases, with 13 bases between.

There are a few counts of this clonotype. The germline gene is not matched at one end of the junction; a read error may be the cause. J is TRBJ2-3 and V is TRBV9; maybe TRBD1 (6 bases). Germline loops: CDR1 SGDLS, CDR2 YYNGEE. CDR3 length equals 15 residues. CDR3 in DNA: TGTGTCAGCAGCGTAGGGTCTGACAGGACAGATACGCAGTATTTT. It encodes CVSSVGSDRTDTQYF.

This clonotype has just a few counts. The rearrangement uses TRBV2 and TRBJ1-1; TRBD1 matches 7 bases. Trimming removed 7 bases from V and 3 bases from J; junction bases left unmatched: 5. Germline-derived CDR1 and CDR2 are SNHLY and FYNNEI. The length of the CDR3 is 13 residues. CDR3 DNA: TGTGCCAGCACAAGGGGGCAGTACACTGAAGCTTTCTTT. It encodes CASTRGQYTEAFF.

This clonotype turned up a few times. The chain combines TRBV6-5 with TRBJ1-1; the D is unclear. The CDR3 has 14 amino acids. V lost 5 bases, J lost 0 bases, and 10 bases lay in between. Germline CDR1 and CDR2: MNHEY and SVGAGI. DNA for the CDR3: TGTGCCAGCAGTCGTGGGGAGATGAACACTGAAGCTTTCTTT. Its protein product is CASSRGEMNTEAFF.

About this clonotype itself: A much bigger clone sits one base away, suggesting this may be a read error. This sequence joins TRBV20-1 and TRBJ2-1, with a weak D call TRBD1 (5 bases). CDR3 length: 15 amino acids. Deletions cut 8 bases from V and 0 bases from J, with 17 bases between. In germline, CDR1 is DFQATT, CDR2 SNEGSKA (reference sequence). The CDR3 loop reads CSLQQVPVSYNEQFF. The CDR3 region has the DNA TGCAGTTTACAACAGGTTCCAGTCTCCTACAATGAGCAGTTCTTC.

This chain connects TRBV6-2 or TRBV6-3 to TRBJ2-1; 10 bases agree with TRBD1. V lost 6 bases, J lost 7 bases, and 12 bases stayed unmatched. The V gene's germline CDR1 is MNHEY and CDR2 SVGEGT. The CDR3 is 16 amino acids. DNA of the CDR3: TGTGCCAGCAGACCTCACCGGGACAGGGGCAGGAATGAGCAGTTCTTC. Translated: CASRPHRDRGRNEQFF.

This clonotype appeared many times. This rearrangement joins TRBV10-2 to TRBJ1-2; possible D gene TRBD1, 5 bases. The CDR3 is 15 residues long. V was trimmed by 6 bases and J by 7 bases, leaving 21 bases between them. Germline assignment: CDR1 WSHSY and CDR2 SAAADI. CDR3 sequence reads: CASREAGLNSRGYTF. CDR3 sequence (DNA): TGCGCCAGCAGGGAAGCAGGGTTAAATTCTCGTGGCTACACCTTC.

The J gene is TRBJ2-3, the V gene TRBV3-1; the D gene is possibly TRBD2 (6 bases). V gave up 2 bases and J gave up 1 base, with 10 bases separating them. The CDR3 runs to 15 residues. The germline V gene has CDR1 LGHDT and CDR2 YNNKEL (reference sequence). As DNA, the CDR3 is TGTGCCAGCAGCCAAACAGGCGGGGGCACAGATACGCAGTATTTT. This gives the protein CASSQTGGGTDTQYF.

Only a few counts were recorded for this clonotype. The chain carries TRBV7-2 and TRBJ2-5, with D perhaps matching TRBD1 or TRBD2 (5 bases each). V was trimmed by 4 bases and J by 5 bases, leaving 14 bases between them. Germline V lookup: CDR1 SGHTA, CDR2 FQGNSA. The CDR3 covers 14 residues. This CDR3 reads CASSSGTVLETQYF. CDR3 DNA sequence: TGTGCCAGCAGCTCCGGGACGGTTTTGGAGACCCAGTACTTC.

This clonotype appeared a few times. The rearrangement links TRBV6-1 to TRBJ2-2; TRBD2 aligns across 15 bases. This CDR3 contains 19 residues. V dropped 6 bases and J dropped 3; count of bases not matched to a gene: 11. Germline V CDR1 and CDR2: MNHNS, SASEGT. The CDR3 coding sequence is TGTGCCAGCAGACGGGGACTAGCGGGAGGCGGCGTGGACACCGGGGAGCTGTTTTTT. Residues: CASRRGLAGGGVDTGELFF.

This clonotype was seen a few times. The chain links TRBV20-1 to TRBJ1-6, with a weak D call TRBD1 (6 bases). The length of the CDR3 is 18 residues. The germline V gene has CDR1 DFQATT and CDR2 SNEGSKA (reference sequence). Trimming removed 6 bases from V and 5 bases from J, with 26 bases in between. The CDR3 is CSAGGGHGARGDNSPLHF. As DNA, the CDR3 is TGCAGTGCAGGGGGGGGACACGGCGCCCGGGGAGATAATTCACCCCTCCACTTT.

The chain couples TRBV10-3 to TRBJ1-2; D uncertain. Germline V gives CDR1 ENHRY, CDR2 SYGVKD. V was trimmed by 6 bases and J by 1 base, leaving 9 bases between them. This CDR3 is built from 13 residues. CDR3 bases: TGTGCCATCAGCGCAGGTCTTAACTATGGCTACACCTTC. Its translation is CAISAGLNYGYTF.

CDR3 DNA: TGTGCCAGCAGTACCAATAGCAATCAGCCCCAGCATTTT. It specifies CASSTNSNQPQHF. V is TRBV6-6 and J is TRBJ1-5; D remains ambiguous. Between the trimmed V and J ends, which lost 5 bases and 0 bases, there was a span of 5 bases. Germline V gene lookup returns CDR1 MNHNY and CDR2 SVGAGI (reference sequence). The CDR3 loop spans 13 amino acids.

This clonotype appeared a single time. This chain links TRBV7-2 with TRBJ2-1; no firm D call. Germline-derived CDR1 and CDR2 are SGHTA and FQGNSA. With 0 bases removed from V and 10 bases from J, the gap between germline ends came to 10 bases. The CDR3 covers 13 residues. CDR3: CASSLAPSWEQFF. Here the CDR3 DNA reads TGTGCCAGCAGCTTAGCGCCGAGTTGGGAGCAGTTCTTC.

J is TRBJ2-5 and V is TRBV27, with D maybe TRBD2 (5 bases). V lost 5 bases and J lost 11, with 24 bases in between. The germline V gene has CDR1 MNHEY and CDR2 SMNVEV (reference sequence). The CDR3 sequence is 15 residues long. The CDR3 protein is CASSTPGERTNEQYF. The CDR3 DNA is TGTGCCAGCAGTACGCCCGGGGAGCGGACCAATGAGCAGTACTTC.

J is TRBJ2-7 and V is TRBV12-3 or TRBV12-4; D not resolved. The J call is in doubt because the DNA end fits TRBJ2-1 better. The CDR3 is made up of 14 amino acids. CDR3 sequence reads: CASSLPFRSYEQFF. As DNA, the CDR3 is TGTGCCAGCAGTCTCCCCTTCCGGTCCTACGAGCAGTTCTTC.

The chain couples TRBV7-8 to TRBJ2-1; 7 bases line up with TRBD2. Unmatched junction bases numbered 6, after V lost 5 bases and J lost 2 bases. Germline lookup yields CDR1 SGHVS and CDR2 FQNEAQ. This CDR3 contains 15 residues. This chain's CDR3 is CASSHREVTYNEQFF. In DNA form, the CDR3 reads TGTGCCAGCAGCCACCGGGAGGTCACCTACAATGAGCAGTTCTTC.

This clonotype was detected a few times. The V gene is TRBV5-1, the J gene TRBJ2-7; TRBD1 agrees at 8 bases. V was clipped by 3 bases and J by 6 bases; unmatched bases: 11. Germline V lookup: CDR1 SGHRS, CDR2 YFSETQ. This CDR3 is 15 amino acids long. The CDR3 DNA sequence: TGCGCCAGCAGCTCTGACAGGGGCGCGGGGCTCGAGCAGTACTTC. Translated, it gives CASSSDRGAGLEQYF.

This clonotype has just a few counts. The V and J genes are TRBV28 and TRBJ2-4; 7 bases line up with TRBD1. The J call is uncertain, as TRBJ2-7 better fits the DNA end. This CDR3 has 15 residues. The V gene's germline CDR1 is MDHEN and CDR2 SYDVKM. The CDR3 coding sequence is TGTGCCAGCACCGAAGCAGGGACAGTGGACCACGAGCAGTACTTC. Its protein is CASTEAGTVDHEQYF.

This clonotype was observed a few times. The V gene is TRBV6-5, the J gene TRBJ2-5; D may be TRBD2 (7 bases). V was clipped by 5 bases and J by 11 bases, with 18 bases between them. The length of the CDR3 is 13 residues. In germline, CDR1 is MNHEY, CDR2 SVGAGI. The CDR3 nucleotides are TGTGCCAGCAGTCGGGGCGGGGGCCCCTCTCAGTACTTC. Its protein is CASSRGGGPSQYF.

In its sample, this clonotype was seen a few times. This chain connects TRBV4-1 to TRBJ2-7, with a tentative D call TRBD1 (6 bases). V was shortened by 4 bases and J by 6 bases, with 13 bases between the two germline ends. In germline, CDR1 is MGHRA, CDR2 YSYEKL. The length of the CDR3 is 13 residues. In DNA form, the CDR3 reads TGCGCCAGCAGCCTTGGGTCAGGGGCCGAGCAGTACTTC. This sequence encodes CASSLGSGAEQYF.

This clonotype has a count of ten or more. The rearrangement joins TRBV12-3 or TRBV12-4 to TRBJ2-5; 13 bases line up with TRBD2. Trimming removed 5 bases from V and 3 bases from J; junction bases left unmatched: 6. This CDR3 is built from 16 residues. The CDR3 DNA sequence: TGTGCCAGCAGTCCGAAGACTAGCGGGAGGAAAGAGACCCAGTACTTC. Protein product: CASSPKTSGRKETQYF.

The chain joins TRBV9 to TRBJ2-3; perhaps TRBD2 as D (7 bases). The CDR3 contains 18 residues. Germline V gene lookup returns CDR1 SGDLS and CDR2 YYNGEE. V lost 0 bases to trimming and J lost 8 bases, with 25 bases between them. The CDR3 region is CASSVGSGGGSKGGTQYF. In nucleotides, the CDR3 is TGTGCCAGCAGCGTAGGATCGGGGGGCGGCAGTAAAGGCGGTACGCAGTATTTT. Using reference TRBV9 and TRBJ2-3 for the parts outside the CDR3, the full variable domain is DSGVTQTPKHLITATGQRVTLRCSPRSGDLSVYWYQQSLDQGLQFLIQYYNGEERAKGNILERFSAQQFPDLHSELNLSSLELGDSALYFCASSVGSGGGSKGGTQYFGPGTRLTVL.

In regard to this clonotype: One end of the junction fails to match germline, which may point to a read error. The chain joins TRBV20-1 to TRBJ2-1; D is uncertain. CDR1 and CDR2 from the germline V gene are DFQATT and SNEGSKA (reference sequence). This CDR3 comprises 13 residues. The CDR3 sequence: CSLGPSSYNAQFF. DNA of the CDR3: TGCAGTCTCGGACCCAGCTCCTACAATGCGCAGTTCTTC.

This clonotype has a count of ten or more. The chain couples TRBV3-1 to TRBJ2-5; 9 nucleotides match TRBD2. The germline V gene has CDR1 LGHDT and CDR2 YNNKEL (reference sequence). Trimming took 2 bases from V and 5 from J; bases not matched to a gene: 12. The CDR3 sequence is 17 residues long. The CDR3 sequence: CASSQPRGTSPRETQYF. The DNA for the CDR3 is TGTGCCAGCAGCCAACCTAGGGGGACTAGCCCTAGGGAGACCCAGTACTTC.

CDR3 DNA: TGCGCCAGCAGCCCCCTATACGCTAATTCACCCCTCCACTTT. Translation: CASSPLYANSPLHF. The chain combines TRBV4-1 with TRBJ1-6; D unresolved. This CDR3 is built from 14 residues. The V end was cut by 4 bases, the J end by 6 bases, with 10 bases between. Germline-derived CDR1 and CDR2 are MGHRA and YSYEKL.

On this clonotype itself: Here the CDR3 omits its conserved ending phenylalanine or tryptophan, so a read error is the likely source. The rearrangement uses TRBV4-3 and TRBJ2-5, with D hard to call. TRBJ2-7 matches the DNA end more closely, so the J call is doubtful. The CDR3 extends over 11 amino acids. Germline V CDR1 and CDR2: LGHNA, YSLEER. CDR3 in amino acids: CASRAPYEQYL. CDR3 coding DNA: TGCGCCAGCAGGGCCCCATACGAGCAGTACTTA.

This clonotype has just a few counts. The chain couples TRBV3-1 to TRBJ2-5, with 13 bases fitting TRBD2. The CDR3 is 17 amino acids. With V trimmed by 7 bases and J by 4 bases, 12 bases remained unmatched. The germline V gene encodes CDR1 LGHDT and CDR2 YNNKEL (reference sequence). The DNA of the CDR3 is TGTGCCAGCACTAAGGGACTAGCGGGGAATATTTTAGAGACCCAGTACTTC. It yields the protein CASTKGLAGNILETQYF.

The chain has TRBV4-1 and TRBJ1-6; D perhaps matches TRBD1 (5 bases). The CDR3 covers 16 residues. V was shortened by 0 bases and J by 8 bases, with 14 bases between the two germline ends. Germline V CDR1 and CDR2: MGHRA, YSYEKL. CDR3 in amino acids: CASSQDEGYYDSPLHF. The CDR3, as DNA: TGCGCCAGCAGCCAAGACGAGGGGTATTATGATTCACCCCTCCACTTT.